A selection of T cell receptor beta chains follows, all from one sample in a study of identical twins. Using its own MiXCR run on the 5' RACE reads, TCRdb lists one record per CDR3 protein. This repertoire shows 650,000 to 800,000 distinct CDR3 sequences, over 8.5% found once; its top ten account for approximately 0.89%. The sample was also linked to a second study, of yellow fever vaccine responses in identical twins.

The sample comprised PBMCs. These receptors were obtained from a woman in her late teens or twenties in good health. Each CDR3 is given with its conserved first and last residue. D genes are given only for firm matches. Rows give clone size only sometimes, using once, few, many, or a class for an expanded clone.

TRBJ1-6	16	-	TRBV20-1	few	CSARDLAGGENSPLHF	TGCAGTGCTAGAGATCTAGCGGGAGGGGAGAATTCACCCCTCCACTTT
TRBJ2-3	15	-	TRBV4-1	many	CASSQGVGSADTQYF	TGCGCCAGCAGCCAAGGAGTAGGCAGCGCAGATACGCAGTATTTT
TRBJ2-5	17	-	TRBV27	-	CASSLRGGASVKETQYF	TGTGCCAGCAGTTTAAGAGGGGGGGCCTCCGTGAAAGAGACCCAGTACTTC
TRBJ2-3	12	-	TRBV14	many	CASSQEGDTQYF	TGTGCCAGCAGCCAAGAGGGAGATACGCAGTATTTT
TRBJ1-5	14	TRBD1	TRBV7-2	many	CASSLTGGPQPQHF	TGTGCCAGCAGCTTAACAGGGGGCCCTCAGCCCCAGCATTTT
TRBJ2-3	15	-	TRBV20-1	few	CSASYGASPTDTQYF	TGCAGTGCTAGTTACGGAGCTTCCCCCACAGATACGCAGTATTTT
TRBJ2-2	15	-	TRBV11-2	many	CASSLGSGRTGELFF	TGTGCCAGCAGCTTAGGGTCAGGGAGAACCGGGGAGCTGTTTTTT
TRBJ2-2	13	-	TRBV7-9	few	CASAPADTGELFF	TGTGCCAGCGCCCCCGCGGACACCGGGGAGCTGTTTTTT
TRBJ2-5	10	-	TRBV20-1	many	CSARRETQYF	TGCAGTGCTAGACGGGAGACCCAGTACTTC
TRBJ2-7	14	-	TRBV5-1	many	CASSLAQGGYEQYF	TGCGCCAGCAGCTTGGCGCAGGGGGGATACGAGCAGTACTTC
TRBJ2-2	14	-	TRBV6-4	-	CASSEGIDTGELFF	TGTGCCAGCAGTGAAGGGATTGACACCGGGGAGCTGTTTTTT
TRBJ2-5	15	-	TRBV28	-	CASSPPESAQETQYF	TGTGCCAGCAGTCCCCCCGAAAGCGCGCAAGAGACCCAGTACTTC
TRBJ2-7	14	-	TRBV2	-	CASSAETGSYEQYF	TGTGCCAGCAGTGCTGAGACAGGCTCCTACGAGCAGTACTTC
TRBJ2-1	15	-	TRBV27	-	CASTPFKAGLDKQFF	TGTGCCAGCACCCCCTTTAAAGCGGGCCTAGATAAGCAGTTCTTC
TRBJ2-2	17	-	TRBV4-3	many	CASSQGVGTGITGELFF	TGCGCCAGCAGCCAAGGTGTGGGTACCGGGATAACCGGGGAGCTGTTTTTT
TRBJ2-1	13	-	TRBV5-1	-	CASSFDDYNEQFF	TGCGCCAGCAGCTTCGACGATTACAATGAGCAGTTCTTC
TRBJ2-5	16	-	TRBV24-1	few	CATSDPRTSYQETQYF	TGTGCCACCAGTGATCCAAGGACAAGTTACCAAGAGACCCAGTACTTC
TRBJ2-7	15	TRBD1	TRBV5-1	few	CASSKYRDRDREQYF	TGCGCCAGCAGCAAATACCGGGACAGGGATAGAGAGCAGTACTTC
TRBJ2-7	15	TRBD2	TRBV4-1	few	CASSQVTSGPYEQYF	TGCGCCAGCAGCCAAGTAACTAGCGGACCCTACGAGCAGTACTTC
TRBJ2-1	12	-	TRBV4-1	-	CASSQVGGRQFF	TGCGCCAGCAGCCAAGTCGGCGGTAGGCAGTTCTTC
TRBJ2-7	12	-	TRBV20-1	many	CSASQSKSEQYF	TGCAGTGCTAGCCAGTCTAAATCAGAGCAGTACTTC
TRBJ2-5	15	-	TRBV20-1	many	CSARKTGPGGETQYF	TGCAGTGCTAGAAAGACCGGGCCCGGAGGAGAGACCCAGTACTTC
TRBJ2-5	14	-	TRBV2	-	CASSEAVIGGTQYF	TGTGCCAGCAGTGAAGCGGTGATAGGGGGGACCCAGTACTTC
TRBJ1-1	14	-	TRBV20-1	few	CSARDLRGGTEAFF	TGCAGTGCTAGAGATCTTAGGGGAGGCACTGAAGCTTTCTTT
TRBJ2-2	16	-	TRBV14	few	CASSQMTGSNTGELFF	TGTGCCAGCAGCCAAATGACAGGATCGAACACCGGGGAGCTGTTTTTT
TRBJ2-7	14	-	TRBV6-2/TRBV6-3	few	CASRREGLHYEQYF	TGTGCCAGCAGACGAGAAGGACTACATTACGAGCAGTACTTC
TRBJ2-4	15	-	TRBV28	many	CASSLSALERNIQYF	TGTGCCAGCAGTTTATCTGCCTTAGAGAGGAACATTCAGTACTTC
TRBJ2-1	15	-	TRBV7-9	many	CASSLDLNFYNEQFF	TGTGCCAGCAGCTTAGATTTAAACTTCTACAATGAGCAGTTCTTC
TRBJ2-7	15	-	TRBV11-2	few	CASSTGTSFIGEQYF	TGTGCCAGCAGCACCGGGACTTCCTTTATCGGAGAGCAGTACTTC